This T cell receptor beta chain was sequenced for a study of T cells after yellow fever vaccination. Generation of TCR cDNA used 5'RACE template switching (which added a universal primer site and UMIs). MiXCR was run by TCRdb on the 5' RACE reads, yielding one entry per CDR3 protein. The sample has 310,000 or so distinct CDR3 sequences; 3% to 4.5% are singletons. Study-wide results and limits: Clones from primary vaccination mostly reappeared after the booster (roughly 95% CD4, around 90% CD8). The secondary response peaked faster, at day 5 versus 15, but was weaker. Clonotypes appearing in both CD4 and CD8 compartments existed, and their share was small.

There are a few counts of this clonotype. The antigen is undetermined. The CDR3 has 15 amino acids. V lost 5 bases and J 4 bases, leaving 15 bases between the germline ends. The TCR was taken from a man aged 18 to 29 who received the YFV17D yellow fever vaccine. The rearrangement joins TRBV12-3 or TRBV12-4 to TRBJ1-5; D perhaps matches TRBD1 (6 bases). The input for sequencing was PBMCs, taken on the day of the yellow fever booster vaccination. The chain's CDR3 is CASSGGGGFNQPQHF. Here the CDR3 DNA reads TGTGCCAGCAGTGGGGGCGGAGGGTTTAATCAGCCCCAGCATTTT.